This entry lists 8 T cell receptor beta chains sequenced from one sample in a study of T-cell memory formation after mild COVID-19. TCRdb independently ran MiXCR on the 5' RACE reads; one entry per CDR3 protein. The sample holds some 490,000 distinct CDR3 sequences; 15% to 20% are singletons and the top ten take 9% to 15%. The sequenced sample was PBMCs or a T cell subset sorted from them (not recorded which). The receptors come from an adult woman who had mild COVID-19 (a few samples of this study predate the infection). Cell type and time point are not known.

This chain links TRBV6-1 with TRBJ2-4; D ambiguous. Germline V gives CDR1 MNHNS, CDR2 SASEGT. Trimming stripped 1 base from V and 8 bases from J, with 12 bases between. The CDR3 is 14 amino acids. CDR3 sequence reads: CASSEGLPPDIQYF. The CDR3 DNA reads TGTGCCAGCAGTGAAGGTCTCCCTCCGGACATTCAGTACTTC.

The CDR3 DNA is TGTGCCAGCAGTCAAGGGACAGGGGTGACCACTGAAGCTTTCTTT. This encodes CASSQGTGVTTEAFF. This chain uses TRBV27 with TRBJ1-1; TRBD1 agrees at 10 bases. The V gene's germline CDR1 is MNHEY and CDR2 SMNVEV (reference sequence). The CDR3 is 15 amino acids. V lost 5 bases, J lost 4 bases, and 7 bases stayed unmatched.

This clonotype was observed a few times. The chain employs TRBV4-1 and TRBJ1-5; D not certain. This CDR3 region has 17 residues. The V gene lost 0 bases and the J gene lost 1 base, with 13 bases spanning the gap. Per the germline V gene, CDR1 is MGHRA and CDR2 is YSYEKL. CDR3 sequence: CASSQDRVEVSNQPQHF. DNA for the CDR3: TGCGCCAGCAGCCAAGATCGGGTTGAAGTGAGCAATCAGCCCCAGCATTTT.

This clonotype was counted only a few times. The chain recombines TRBV12-3 or TRBV12-4 with TRBJ1-2; D is uncertain. Trimming removed 3 bases at V and 6 bases at J, with 11 bases between. The CDR3 sequence is 13 residues long. In DNA, the CDR3 is TGTGCCAGCAGTTTGAAAAGGGTGGATGGCTACACCTTC. Protein: CASSLKRVDGYTF.

This clonotype came up many times. The V gene is TRBV5-1, the J gene TRBJ2-1; D perhaps matches TRBD2 (6 bases). With 0 bases removed from V and 7 bases from J, the gap between germline ends came to 20 bases. There are 17 residues in the CDR3. Germline CDR1 and CDR2: SGHRS and YFSETQ. For the CDR3, the DNA is TGCGCCAGCAGCTTGGAATTCTCCTCCGGGACTGGGAATGAGCAGTTCTTC. It encodes CASSLEFSSGTGNEQFF.

This chain's CDR3 is CASTLGLAGPQETQYF. CDR3 bases: TGTGCCAGCACCCTGGGACTAGCGGGGCCGCAAGAGACCCAGTACTTC. The chain links TRBV12-3 or TRBV12-4 to TRBJ2-5; the match to TRBD2 covers 13 bases. The V segment lost 7 bases and the J segment 2 bases; nucleotides outside the gene matches: 7. The CDR3 is 16 amino acids.

The chain recombines TRBV6-5 with TRBJ2-7; D unresolved. V was shortened by 6 bases and J by 2 bases, with 8 bases between the two germline ends. From germline, CDR1 is MNHEY and CDR2 SVGAGI. This CDR3 has 12 amino acids. The CDR3 region has the DNA TGTGCCAGCAGCGGTGACGCCTACGAGCAGTACTTC. Amino acid sequence: CASSGDAYEQYF.

The chain couples TRBV7-6 to TRBJ2-1; tentative D call: TRBD2 (6 bases). The CDR3 spans 15 residues. CDR1 is SGHVS and CDR2 is FNYEAQ in the germline V gene. Trimming stripped 1 base from V and 2 bases from J, with 9 bases between. The CDR3 bases are TGTGCCAGCAGCTTAGGGGACTCCGCCTACAATGAGCAGTTCTTC. Translation gives CASSLGDSAYNEQFF.